These 27 T cell receptor beta chains were all obtained from the same sample, sequenced in a study. TCRdb redid the calling of the 5' RACE reads with MiXCR, one entry per CDR3 protein. The table records about 32,000 distinct CDR3 sequences, around 24% of them present only once. The sample comprised memory CD4+ T cells sorted from blood. Subset described: memory CD4+ T cells, CD4+CD45RO+CD25-. The receptors here all came from a female donor with breast cancer.

This clonotype was recorded a few times. The V gene is TRBV5-4, the J gene TRBJ2-7; the D is unclear. V lost 0 bases, J lost 4 bases, and 11 bases lay in between. The CDR3 sequence is 14 residues long. Per germline, CDR1 SGHNT and CDR2 YYREEE (reference sequence). The CDR3 loop reads CASSLAGDYYEQYF. The DNA for the CDR3 is TGTGCCAGCAGCTTGGCTGGGGATTATTACGAGCAGTACTTC.

The sample holds many counts of this clonotype. The V call is TRBV12-3 or TRBV12-4, the J call TRBJ2-7, with D perhaps assigned TRBD1 or TRBD2 (5 bases each). Trimming left V 6 bases short and J 5 bases short, with 20 bases between. CDR3 length: 15 residues. The CDR3 region is CASSQQAGKVHEQYF. DNA for the CDR3: TGTGCCAGCAGCCAACAGGCCGGGAAGGTCCACGAGCAGTACTTC.

Concerning this clonotype itself: Germline is not matched at one junction end, which may reflect a read error. The genes are TRBV20-1 and TRBJ2-1; D uncertain. The CDR3 length is 8 residues. CDR1 and CDR2 (germline): DFQATT, SNEGSKA (reference sequence). The CDR3 nucleotides are TGCAGTGCTACCGAGCAGCTCTTC. Translation: CSATEQLF.

The V gene is TRBV21-1, the J gene TRBJ1-6. TRBV21-1 is reported as a pseudogene. The CDR3 is 15 amino acids. For the CDR3, the DNA is TGTGCCAGCAGCAATTTAAAAGGGTCAAATTCACCCCTCCACTTT. It codes for CASSNLKGSNSPLHF.

The chain employs TRBV4-1 and TRBJ2-7, with D uncertain. CDR1 and CDR2 (germline): MGHRA, YSYEKL. This CDR3 is 14 amino acids long. V lost 8 bases and J 4 bases, leaving 18 bases between the germline ends. The CDR3 is CASQLVRGGYEQYF. As DNA, the CDR3 is TGCGCCAGCCAGCTGGTTCGAGGTGGTTACGAGCAGTACTTC.

The V call is TRBV29-1, the J call TRBJ2-3; a weak D match, TRBD2 (7 bases). The V gene's germline CDR1 is SQVTM and CDR2 ANQGSEA. The CDR3 has 14 residues. V was cut by 4 bases and J by 0 bases, with 11 bases left in between. The CDR3 nucleotides read TGCAGCGTTGGGCGGGGGACAAGCACAGATACGCAGTATTTT. Encoded protein: CSVGRGTSTDTQYF.

This clonotype was seen a handful of times. CDR3 coding DNA: TGTGCCAGCTCACCTTACGACCTAATTGGGAATGAGCAGTTCTTC. This encodes CASSPYDLIGNEQFF. The chain links TRBV18 to TRBJ2-1; the D is unclear. CDR3 length: 15 amino acids. V was clipped by 3 bases and J by 7 bases, with 16 bases between them. Germline CDR1 is KGHSH and CDR2 is LQKENI.

Worth noting for this clonotype: The germline gene is not matched at one end of the junction; a read error may be the cause. This chain joins TRBV12-5 and TRBJ2-7; 8 nucleotides match TRBD1. The CDR3 runs to 15 residues. Germline CDR1 and CDR2: LGHNT and FRNRAP. The CDR3 loop reads CASTDFGTGTYGQYF. The CDR3 DNA sequence: TGTGCTAGTACGGATTTTGGGACAGGAACCTACGGGCAGTACTTC. The full variable domain, with the rest looked up from reference TRBV12-5 and TRBJ2-7, is DARVTQTPRHKVTEMGQEVTMRCQPILGHNTVFWYRQTMMQGLELLAYFRNRAPLDDSGMPKDRFSAEMPDATLATLKIQPSEPRDSAVYFCASTDFGTGTYGQYFGPGTRLTVT.

CDR3 DNA sequence: TGTGCCAGCAGCTTGGAAGGCGGGGGGCTGGAGACCCAGTACTTC. This gives the protein CASSLEGGGLETQYF. The rearrangement joins TRBV5-4 to TRBJ2-5; 8 bases fit TRBD2. Trimming removed 0 bases from V and 5 bases from J; junction bases left unmatched: 6. The CDR3 has 15 residues. Germline V gene lookup returns CDR1 SGHNT and CDR2 YYREEE (reference sequence).

In regard to this clonotype: Just one base apart from a much larger clone, this may be a read error. J is TRBJ1-1 and V is TRBV4-1; no clear D. This CDR3 has 11 residues. Trimming removed 10 bases from V and 0 bases from J, with 6 bases in between. Germline lookup yields CDR1 MGHRA and CDR2 YSYEKL. This CDR3 reads CANSMNTEAFF. CDR3 nucleotide sequence: TGCGCCAACAGTATGAACACTGAAGCTTTCTTT.

There are a few counts of this clonotype. The CDR3 reads CASSSLLGAKSYNSPLHF. CDR3 in DNA: TGTGCCAGCAGCTCCCTCCTCGGGGCAAAATCTTATAATTCACCCCTCCACTTT. The gene calls are TRBV7-9 and TRBJ1-6, with D perhaps matching TRBD1 (5 bases). The CDR3 is made up of 18 amino acids. Trimming left V 4 bases short and J 4 bases short, with 20 bases between. CDR1 is SEHNR and CDR2 is FQNEAQ in the germline V gene (reference sequence).

This clonotype was counted ten times or more. This rearrangement joins TRBV9 to TRBJ2-1; 10 bases match TRBD2. Germline V gene lookup returns CDR1 SGDLS and CDR2 YYNGEE. CDR3 length: 18 amino acids. Losses at the gene ends were 3 bases for V and 0 bases for J; bases not matched to a gene: 9. The CDR3 reads CASSAGTSAASSYNEQFF. As DNA, the CDR3 is TGTGCCAGCAGCGCCGGGACTAGCGCGGCGAGCTCCTACAATGAGCAGTTCTTC.

In its sample, this clonotype was seen a few times. The chain couples TRBV5-1 to TRBJ2-1, with D tentatively TRBD1 (5 bases). V was trimmed by 0 bases and J by 7 bases, leaving 11 bases between them. The CDR3 is 14 amino acids. Germline lookup yields CDR1 SGHRS and CDR2 YFSETQ. DNA for the CDR3: TGCGCCAGCAGCTTGGAAGCCAGGGAAAATGAGCAGTTCTTC. Protein sequence: CASSLEARENEQFF.

This clonotype has at least ten counts. The V and J genes are TRBV6-5 and TRBJ1-1; 9 positions agree with TRBD1. Losses at the gene ends were 2 bases for V and 6 bases for J; bases not matched to a gene: 4. The CDR3 is made up of 14 amino acids. The germline V gene has CDR1 MNHEY and CDR2 SVGAGI. The CDR3: CASSYTDRGAEAFF. The DNA of the CDR3 is TGTGCCAGCAGTTACACGGACAGGGGAGCTGAAGCTTTCTTT.

In DNA, the CDR3 is TGTGCCAGCAGTACGAACCGGGACAGGGTGTCCTACGAGCAGTACTTC. This translates into CASSTNRDRVSYEQYF. The V and J genes are TRBV7-9 and TRBJ2-7, with 9 nucleotides matching TRBD1. Germline CDR1 reads SEHNR; CDR2 reads FQNEAQ (reference sequence). The CDR3 is made up of 16 amino acids. V trimming: 6 bases; J trimming: 1 base; junction bases outside the gene matches: 10.

This chain links TRBV9 with TRBJ2-5; 9 bases are a match to TRBD2. Germline CDR1 and CDR2: SGDLS and YYNGEE. The V and J ends lost 4 bases and 4 bases, in that order; junction bases with no gene match: 8. This CDR3 has 15 residues. The CDR3: CASSSSGVAPETQYF. The CDR3 nucleotides are TGTGCCAGCAGCTCTAGCGGGGTAGCTCCAGAGACCCAGTACTTC. Looking up the rest from reference TRBV9 and TRBJ2-5 gives the full variable domain: DSGVTQTPKHLITATGQRVTLRCSPRSGDLSVYWYQQSLDQGLQFLIQYYNGEERAKGNILERFSAQQFPDLHSELNLSSLELGDSALYFCASSSSGVAPETQYFGPGTRLLVL.

By proportion, this clonotype is medium-sized. This chain connects TRBV7-2 to TRBJ2-7; no firm D call. In germline, CDR1 is SGHTA, CDR2 FQGNSA. V was cut by 4 bases and J by 2 bases, with 3 bases left in between. The CDR3 is 11 residues long. The chain's CDR3 is CASSSTYEQYF. The DNA of the CDR3 is TGTGCCAGCAGCTCCACCTACGAGCAGTACTTC.

The chain links TRBV4-2 to TRBJ2-7, with unresolved D. CDR3 length: 11 residues. Between the trimmed V and J ends, which lost 4 bases and 5 bases, there was a span of 6 bases. In germline, CDR1 is LGHNA, CDR2 YNFKEQ. CDR3 DNA sequence: TGTGCCAGCAGCCTCAAGGACGAGCAGTACTTC. Amino acid sequence: CASSLKDEQYF.

This chain links TRBV7-8 with TRBJ2-7, with 8 bases matching TRBD1. V trimming: 5 bases; J trimming: 4 bases; junction bases outside the gene matches: 10. CDR1 is SGHVS, CDR2 FQNEAQ, per germline. The CDR3 is made up of 15 amino acids. CDR3 sequence reads: CASSGTRDRLYEQYF. CDR3 in DNA: TGTGCCAGCAGCGGAACCCGGGACAGGTTGTACGAGCAGTACTTC. The full variable domain, completed using reference TRBV7-8 and TRBJ2-7, is GAGVSQSPRYKVAKRGQDVALRCDPISGHVSLFWYQQALGQGPEFLTYFQNEAQLDKSGLPSDRFFAERPEGSVSTLKIQRTQQEDSAVYLCASSGTRDRLYEQYFGPGTRLTVT.

The CDR3 coding sequence is TGTGCCAGCAGCTTAGGGGGCAGGGTTGAGACCCAGTACTTC. Translated, it gives CASSLGGRVETQYF. The chain uses TRBV11-2 and TRBJ2-5; D might be TRBD1 (5 bases). Germline V gives CDR1 SGHAT, CDR2 FQNNGV. Trimming stripped 1 base from V and 5 bases from J, with 11 bases between. This CDR3 is built from 14 residues.

The chain employs TRBV12-3 or TRBV12-4 and TRBJ2-5; no definite D call. The V gene lost 6 bases and the J gene lost 11 bases, with 16 bases spanning the gap. The CDR3 sequence is 12 residues long. The DNA of the CDR3 is TGTGCCAGCAGATCCCAGTGGCCGGCTCAGTACTTC. It specifies CASRSQWPAQYF.

This clonotype is medium-sized. This chain uses TRBV7-6 with TRBJ2-5; the D gene is possibly TRBD2 (5 bases). CDR1 SGHVS and CDR2 FNYEAQ come from the germline V gene. The CDR3 is 14 amino acids. The V end lost 1 base, the J end lost 4 bases, and 10 bases lay between the germline ends. The CDR3 coding sequence is TGTGCCAGCAGCTTAGGAGCGGCGGGAGAGACCCAGTACTTC. It specifies CASSLGAAGETQYF.

In regard to this clonotype: No conserved phenylalanine or tryptophan ends this CDR3, so it is likely a read error. V usage is TRBV5-1 and J usage is TRBJ1-4; D perhaps matches TRBD1 (5 bases). Germline V gene lookup returns CDR1 SGHRS and CDR2 YFSETQ. V lost 4 bases, J lost 0 bases, and 16 bases lay in between. The CDR3 is made up of 17 amino acids. CDR3 protein: CASSGRTSSATNEKLFL. The CDR3 DNA sequence: TGCGCCAGCAGCGGCCGGACAAGCTCTGCAACTAATGAAAAACTGTTTCTT.

This clonotype was detected only a few times. CDR3 DNA: TGTGCCAGCAGCTGGACCGGGACTAGCGCACCCAATGAGCAGTTCTTC. It encodes CASSWTGTSAPNEQFF. This chain uses TRBV7-2 with TRBJ2-1, with 10 bases identical to TRBD2. With 4 bases clipped from V and 6 bases from J, the junction kept 9 bases outside the gene matches. The CDR3 totals 16 residues. Germline V CDR1 and CDR2: SGHTA, FQGNSA. Variable domain in full (rest from reference TRBV7-2 and TRBJ2-1): GAGVSQSPSNKVTEKGKDVELRCDPISGHTALYWYRQSLGQGLEFLIYFQGNSAPDKSGLPSDRFSAERTGGSVSTLTIQRTQQEDSAVYLCASSWTGTSAPNEQFFGPGTRLTVL.

As to this clonotype: This may come from a read error, since a much larger clone is one base off. V and J are TRBV6-2 or TRBV6-3 and TRBJ1-5; possible D gene TRBD1, 6 bases. Trimming removed 2 bases from V and 2 bases from J, with 22 bases in between. CDR3 length: 19 amino acids. The germline V gene encodes CDR1 MNHEY and CDR2 SVGEGT. The CDR3 DNA reads TGTGCCAGCAGTTACCCTTGGGGGCCAACGGTGGATGGCAATCAGCCCCAGCATTTT. Encoded protein: CASSYPWGPTVDGNQPQHF.

This clonotype was detected ten times or more. The gene calls are TRBV7-9 and TRBJ2-1; TRBD2 matches 10 bases. There are 15 residues in the CDR3. V lost 3 bases to trimming and J lost 8 bases; unmatched junction nucleotides: 7. CDR1 SEHNR and CDR2 FQNEAQ come from the germline V gene (reference sequence). The CDR3 coding sequence is TGTGCCAGCAGCTTCGGCGGGACTAGCGTCGATGAGCAGTTCTTC. Encoded protein: CASSFGGTSVDEQFF.

This clonotype turned up a few times. Just one base apart from a much larger clone, this may be a read error. The gene calls are TRBV7-9 and TRBJ1-3; D might be TRBD1 (5 bases). The CDR3 is made up of 14 amino acids. The V gene's germline CDR1 is SEHNR and CDR2 FQNEAQ (reference sequence). The CDR3 nucleotides are TGTGCCAGCAGCTGGGGGGACTCTGGAAACACCAAATATTTT. It specifies CASSWGDSGNTKYF.